Reported below is one T cell receptor (beta chain). Its antigen is currently unknown. This sample is drawn from a study of regulatory T cells in long-lasting Graves disease. The time point: newly diagnosed GD, antithyroid drugs for less than 3 months. PBMC RNA served as the TCR library source. V was trimmed by 0 bases and J by 0 bases, leaving 9 bases between them. The CDR3 has 15 residues. Germline CDR1 is MGHRA and CDR2 is YSYEKL. For TCR beta, libraries came from iRepertoire HTBI primers and Arm-PCR of CDR3 regions. Per the authors' pipeline: The study identified 60 to 65 TRBV and some 13 TRBJ segments across samples. TCRdb reanalysed the multiplex PCR reads using MiXCR and keeps one entry per CDR3 protein. The V and J calls were not made by the authors but by TCRdb's processing. The table shows 350,000 to 450,000 distinct CDR3 sequences, with approximately 16% occurring only once. Overall study findings and caveats: TRBV28 was favored in persistent disease, as were TRBJ1-2 and TRBJ2-5.

This sample also belongs to another study, concerning T cells in Graves' hyperthyroidism and ophthalmopathy. This second study says: Exclusion criteria comprised uncontrolled infection, other autoimmune disease, pregnancy or lactation. The diagnostic basis comprised clinical symptoms, serum thyroxine and TRAb, thyroid ultrasound and orbital computed tomography.

This receptor was taken from a woman between 40 and 50 years old with Graves disease. The sequencing used peripheral blood mononuclear cells (PBMCs), collected at new diagnosis, from a patient treated with antithyroid drugs. V gene TRBV4-1 combines with J gene TRBJ2-7; a possible D gene is TRBD1 (5 bases). The CDR3, as DNA: TGCGCCAGCAGCCAAGAAAAGGGGCCCTCCTACGAGCAGTACTTC. Translation gives CASSQEKGPSYEQYF.